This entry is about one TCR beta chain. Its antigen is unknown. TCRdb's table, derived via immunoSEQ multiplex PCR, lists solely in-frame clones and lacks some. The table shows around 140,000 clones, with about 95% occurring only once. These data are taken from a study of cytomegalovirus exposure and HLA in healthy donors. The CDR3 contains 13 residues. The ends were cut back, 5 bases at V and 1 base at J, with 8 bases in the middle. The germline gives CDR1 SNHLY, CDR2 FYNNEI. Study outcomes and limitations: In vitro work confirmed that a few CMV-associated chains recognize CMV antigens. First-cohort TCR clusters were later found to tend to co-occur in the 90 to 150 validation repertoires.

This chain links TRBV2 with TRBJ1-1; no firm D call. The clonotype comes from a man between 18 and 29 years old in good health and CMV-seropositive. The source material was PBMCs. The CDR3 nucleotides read TGTGCCAGCAGTTATATAGAGAACACTGAAGCTTTCTTT. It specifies CASSYIENTEAFF.